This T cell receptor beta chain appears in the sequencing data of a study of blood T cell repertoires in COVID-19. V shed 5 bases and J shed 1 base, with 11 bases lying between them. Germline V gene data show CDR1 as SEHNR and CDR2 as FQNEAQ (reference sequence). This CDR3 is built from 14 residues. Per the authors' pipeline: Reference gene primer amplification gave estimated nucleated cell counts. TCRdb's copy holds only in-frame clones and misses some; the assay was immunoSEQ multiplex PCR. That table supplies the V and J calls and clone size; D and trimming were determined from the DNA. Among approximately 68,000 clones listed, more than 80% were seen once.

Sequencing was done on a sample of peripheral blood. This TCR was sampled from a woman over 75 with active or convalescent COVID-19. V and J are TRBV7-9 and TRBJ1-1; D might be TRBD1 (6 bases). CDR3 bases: TGTGCCAGCAGCCTACAGGGTGGGAACACTGAAGCTTTCTTT. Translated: CASSLQGGNTEAFF.